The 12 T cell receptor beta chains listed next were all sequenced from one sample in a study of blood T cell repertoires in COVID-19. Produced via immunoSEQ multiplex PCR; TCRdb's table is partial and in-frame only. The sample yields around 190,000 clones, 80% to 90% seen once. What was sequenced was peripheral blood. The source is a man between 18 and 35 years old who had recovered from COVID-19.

In DNA, the CDR3 is TGTGCCAGCAGTTTATTGGGACAGGGGGCTATTTACACCTTC. Amino acids: CASSLLGQGAIYTF. The chain recombines TRBV27 with TRBJ1-2; 12 bases are shared with TRBD1. CDR3 size: 14 residues. Germline-derived CDR1 and CDR2 are MNHEY and SMNVEV (reference sequence). Trimming took 1 base from V and 11 from J; bases not matched to a gene: 5.

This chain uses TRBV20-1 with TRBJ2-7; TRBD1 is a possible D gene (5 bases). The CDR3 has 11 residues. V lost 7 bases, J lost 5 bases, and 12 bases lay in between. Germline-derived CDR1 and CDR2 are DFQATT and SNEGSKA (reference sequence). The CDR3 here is CSGSQGHEQYF. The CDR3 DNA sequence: TGCAGTGGAAGCCAGGGCCACGAGCAGTACTTC.

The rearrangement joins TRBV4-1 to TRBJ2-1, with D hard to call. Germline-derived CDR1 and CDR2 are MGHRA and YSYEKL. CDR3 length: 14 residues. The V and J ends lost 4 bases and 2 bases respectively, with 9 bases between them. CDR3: CASSPYPAYNEQFF. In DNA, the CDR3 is TGCGCCAGCAGCCCGTATCCCGCCTACAATGAGCAGTTCTTC.

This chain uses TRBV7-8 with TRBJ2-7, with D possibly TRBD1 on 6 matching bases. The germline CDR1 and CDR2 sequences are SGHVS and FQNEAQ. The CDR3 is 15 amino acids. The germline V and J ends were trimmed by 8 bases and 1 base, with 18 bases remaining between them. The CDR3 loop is CASALGAGFSYEQYF. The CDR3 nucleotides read TGTGCCAGCGCCCTGGGGGCGGGCTTTTCCTACGAGCAGTACTTC.

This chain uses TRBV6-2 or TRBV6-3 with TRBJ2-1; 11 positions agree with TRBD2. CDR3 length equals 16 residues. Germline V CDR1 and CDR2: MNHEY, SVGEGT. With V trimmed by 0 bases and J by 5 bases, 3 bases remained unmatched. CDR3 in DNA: TGTGCCAGCAGTTACTCTCGACTAGCGGGAAACAATGAGCAGTTCTTC. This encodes CASSYSRLAGNNEQFF.

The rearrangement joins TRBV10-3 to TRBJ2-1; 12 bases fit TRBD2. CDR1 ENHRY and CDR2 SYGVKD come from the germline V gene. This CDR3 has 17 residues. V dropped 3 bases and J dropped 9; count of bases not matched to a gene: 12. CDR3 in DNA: TGTGCCATCAGTGACTTTCTTCGACTAGCGGGAGAGGCTGAGCAGTTCTTC. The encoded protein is CAISDFLRLAGEAEQFF.

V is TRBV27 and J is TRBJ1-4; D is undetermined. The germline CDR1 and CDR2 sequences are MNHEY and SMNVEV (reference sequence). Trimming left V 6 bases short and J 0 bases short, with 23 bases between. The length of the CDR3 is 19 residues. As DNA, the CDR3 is TGTGCCAGCAGGTCCTTGGGGAGGTCAACGAGGGCAACTAATGAAAAACTGTTTTTT. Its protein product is CASRSLGRSTRATNEKLFF.

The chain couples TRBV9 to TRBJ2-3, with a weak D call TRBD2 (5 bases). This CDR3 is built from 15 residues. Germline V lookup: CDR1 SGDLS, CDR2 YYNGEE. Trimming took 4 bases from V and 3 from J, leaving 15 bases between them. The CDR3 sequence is CASSLVGSGTDTQYF. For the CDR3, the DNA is TGTGCCAGCAGCCTTGTGGGGAGCGGAACAGATACGCAGTATTTT.

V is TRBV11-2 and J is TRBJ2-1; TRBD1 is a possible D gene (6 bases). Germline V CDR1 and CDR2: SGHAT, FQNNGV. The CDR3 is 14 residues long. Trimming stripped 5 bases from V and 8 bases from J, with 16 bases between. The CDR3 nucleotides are TGTGCCAGCAGCCGAACTACAGGGTGGTATGAGCAGTTCTTC. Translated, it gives CASSRTTGWYEQFF.

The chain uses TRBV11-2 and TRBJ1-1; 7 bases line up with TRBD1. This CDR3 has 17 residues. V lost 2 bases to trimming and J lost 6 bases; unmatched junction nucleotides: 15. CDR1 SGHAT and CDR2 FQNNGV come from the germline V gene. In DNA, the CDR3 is TGTGCCAGCAGCTTAAGGTCGTCGAGGGGGCGTGAAGCTGAAGCTTTCTTT. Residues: CASSLRSSRGREAEAFF.

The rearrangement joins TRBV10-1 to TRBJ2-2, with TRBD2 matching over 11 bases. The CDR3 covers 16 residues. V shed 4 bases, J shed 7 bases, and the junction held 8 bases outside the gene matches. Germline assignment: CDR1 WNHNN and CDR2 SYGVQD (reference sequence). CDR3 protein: CASSAGTSGNCGELFF. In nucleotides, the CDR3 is TGCGCCAGCAGTGCTGGGACTAGCGGTAACTGCGGGGAGCTGTTTTTT.

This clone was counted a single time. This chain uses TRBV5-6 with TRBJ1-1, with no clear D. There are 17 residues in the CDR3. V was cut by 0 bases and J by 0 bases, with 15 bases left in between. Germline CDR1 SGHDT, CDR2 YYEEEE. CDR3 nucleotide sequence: TGTGCCAGCAGCTTGGACTCCTATCAATCTTTGAACACTGAAGCTTTCTTT. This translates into CASSLDSYQSLNTEAFF.